This T cell receptor beta chain was identified in a study of early T cells in non-severe SARS-CoV-2 infection. The V gene end was trimmed by 5 bases and the J gene end by 5 bases; junction bases not matched to a gene: 7. The V gene's germline CDR1 is SGHTA and CDR2 FQGNSA. The CDR3 length is 14 residues. Ten or more counts support this clonotype. A single record per CDR3 protein comes from TCRdb applying MiXCR to the 5' RACE reads. The repertoire includes about 70,000 distinct CDR3 sequences, approximately 13% of them detected once, and around 1.3% sits in the top ten. The J gene is TRBJ2-3, the V gene TRBV7-2; 7 positions match TRBD1. The TCR comes from an adult who was a healthcare worker with PCR-confirmed SARS-CoV-2 infection or an uninfected control (not recorded which). The sequenced sample consisted of whole blood. The CDR3 DNA reads as TGTGCCAGCAGCCAAGGACAGGTGGAAGATACGCAGTATTTT. Translating gives CASSQGQVEDTQYF.